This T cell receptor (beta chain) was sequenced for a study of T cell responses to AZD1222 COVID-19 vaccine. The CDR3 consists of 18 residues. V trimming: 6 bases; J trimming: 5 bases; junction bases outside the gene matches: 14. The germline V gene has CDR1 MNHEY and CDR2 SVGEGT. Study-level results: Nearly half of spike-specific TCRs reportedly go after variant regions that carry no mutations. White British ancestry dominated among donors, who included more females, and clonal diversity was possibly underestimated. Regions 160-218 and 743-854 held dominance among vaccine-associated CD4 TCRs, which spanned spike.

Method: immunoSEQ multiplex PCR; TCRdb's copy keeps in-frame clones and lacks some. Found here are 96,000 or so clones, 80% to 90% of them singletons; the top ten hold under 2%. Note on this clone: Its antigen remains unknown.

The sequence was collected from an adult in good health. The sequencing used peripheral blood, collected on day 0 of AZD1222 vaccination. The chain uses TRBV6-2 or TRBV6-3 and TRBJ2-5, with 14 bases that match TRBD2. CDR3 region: CASSRPGTSGGLQETQYF. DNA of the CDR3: TGTGCCAGCAGCAGACCCGGGACTAGCGGGGGATTGCAGGAGACCCAGTACTTC.